This T cell receptor (beta chain) was retrieved from a study of sequential checkpoint blockade in melanoma. As for the study in general: Patients were randomized 1:1 to nivolumab-then-ipilimumab or ipilimumab-then-nivolumab first-line.

There are 17 residues in the CDR3. J was trimmed by 1 base and V by 3 bases; bases with no gene match: 7. Germline V lookup: CDR1 SGHRS, CDR2 YFSETQ. A word on this clone: What it recognizes is unknown.

Study-wide points: Pretreatment TIL clonality tracked with response in the nivolumab-first arm.

Stated treatment: randomized to nivolumab then ipilimumab (arm A) or the reverse (arm B). None of the patients previously received DNA-damaging chemotherapy. The assay was immunoSEQ multiplex PCR, and TCRdb's table has in-frame clones only and misses some. The sample contains about 21,000 clones, approximately 30% of which appear only once. This rearrangement joins TRBV5-1 to TRBJ2-3; 11 bases agree with TRBD2. This sequence originates from a human donor with melanoma. This sample comprised tumor tissue (inferred from file names), obtained from a patient given nivolumab and ipilimumab in sequence. CDR3 protein: CASSSRLAGSGTDTQYF. CDR3 nucleotides: TGCGCCAGCAGCTCTAGACTAGCGGGGAGCGGCACAGATACGCAGTATTTT.